These 28 T cell receptor beta chains came from one sample sequenced in a study of shared clonotypes between healthy human individuals (dated by TCRdb to the early 2020s). To prepare the library, the immunoSEQ multiplex PCR assay was applied. The source is immuneACCESS, and TCRdb retained only in-frame sequences with V and J called. Part of the clones is not carried over; for the studies checked, unresolved V genes explain less than half of this, and the remainder is unexplained. The sample profile shows more than 400,000 clones; around 96% of them were found once. The ten largest clonotypes hold 0.064% of the sample. The sequenced sample was naive CD4+ T cells sorted from blood. In the paper's terms, the cell subset or site label means: CD45RA+ positively selected. Receptors were obtained from a woman aged 25 to 39 in good health.

The chain links TRBV11-1 to TRBJ2-7, with D tentatively TRBD1 (5 bases). The V end lost 2 bases, the J end lost 7 bases, and 18 bases lay between the germline ends. Looked up from germline, CDR1 is SGHAT and CDR2 is FQDESV (reference sequence). The CDR3 has 15 amino acids. CDR3 residues: CASSLLQGAVGEQYF. The CDR3 DNA reads TGTGCCAGCAGCTTATTGCAGGGCGCCGTGGGTGAGCAGTACTTC.

The chain couples TRBV27 to TRBJ1-3, with 7 bases identical to TRBD1. This CDR3 contains 14 residues. The ends lost 6 bases at V and 4 bases at J; junction bases unmatched: 6. Germline V CDR1 and CDR2: MNHEY, SMNVEV (reference sequence). The CDR3 spells CASRRTGVGNTIYF. For the CDR3, the DNA is TGTGCCAGCAGGCGTACAGGGGTGGGAAACACCATATATTTT.

V is TRBV28 and J is TRBJ2-7, with D tentatively TRBD2 (6 bases). With 2 bases removed from V and 1 base from J, the gap between germline ends came to 9 bases. This CDR3 has 14 amino acids. CDR1 and CDR2 (germline): MDHEN, SYDVKM. CDR3 sequence (DNA): TGTGCCAGCAGTTTAGGAGGGGTATCCTACGAGCAGTACTTC. Protein product: CASSLGGVSYEQYF.

Worth noting for this clone: The sample contains more than one DNA sequence encoding this CDR3. This chain's CDR3 is CASSEQGYEQYF. The DNA of the CDR3 is TGTGCCAGCAGTGAGCAGGGTTACGAGCAGTACTTC. This chain joins TRBV6-1 and TRBJ2-7; weak D call: TRBD1 (5 bases). CDR1 is MNHNS, CDR2 SASEGT, per germline. The CDR3 is 12 amino acids. Trimming stripped 3 bases from V and 4 bases from J, with 7 bases between.

The chain combines TRBV2 with TRBJ2-2; D gene ambiguous. Looked up from germline, CDR1 is SNHLY and CDR2 is FYNNEI. The CDR3 loop spans 13 amino acids. The ends were cut back, 5 bases at V and 6 bases at J, with 10 bases in the middle. CDR3 in DNA: TGTGCCAGCAGTAGTGAGCTGGCCGGGGAGCTGTTTTTT. This sequence encodes CASSSELAGELFF.

This clone has just one count. The chain joins TRBV27 to TRBJ1-4; TRBD1 is a possible D gene (5 bases). The CDR3 covers 14 residues. The ends were cut back, 1 base at V and 3 bases at J, with 6 bases in the middle. Germline V gives CDR1 MNHEY, CDR2 SMNVEV (reference sequence). The CDR3, as DNA: TGTGCCAGCAGTTTATGGGGGGCTAATGAAAAACTGTTTTTT. Its protein product is CASSLWGANEKLFF.

The chain is built from TRBV27 and TRBJ2-7, with D possibly called TRBD1 or TRBD2 (5 bases each). The germline V and J ends were trimmed by 5 bases and 6 bases, with 14 bases remaining between them. The CDR3 consists of 13 residues. The germline V gene encodes CDR1 MNHEY and CDR2 SMNVEV (reference sequence). The CDR3 bases are TGTGCCAGCAGTGCCCTACCGGGACGCGAGCAGTACTTC. As protein: CASSALPGREQYF.

The chain carries TRBV2 and TRBJ2-1; 9 positions agree with TRBD2. J gave up 0 bases and V 7 bases, and 10 bases lay outside the gene matches. The CDR3 is 17 residues long. Germline-derived CDR1 and CDR2 are SNHLY and FYNNEI. This CDR3 reads CASIHTSGLNSYNEQFF. For the CDR3, the DNA is TGTGCCAGCATCCATACTAGCGGGCTTAACTCCTACAATGAGCAGTTCTTC.

The rearrangement uses TRBV5-5 and TRBJ1-1; a possible D gene is TRBD1 (6 bases). The CDR3 runs to 13 residues. Germline values: CDR1 SGHKS, CDR2 YYEKEE (reference sequence). V lost 2 bases, J lost 5 bases, and 10 bases lay in between. CDR3 sequence reads: CASSLTGSTEAFF. As DNA, the CDR3 is TGTGCCAGCAGCTTAACAGGGAGTACTGAAGCTTTCTTT.

This chain connects TRBV9 to TRBJ2-1, with TRBD2 matching over 9 bases. The J segment lost 8 bases and the V segment lost 2 bases, leaving 5 bases of the junction unmatched. The CDR3 consists of 14 residues. Germline CDR1 and CDR2: SGDLS and YYNGEE. CDR3 amino acids: CASSVSGSSYEQFF. The CDR3 DNA reads as TGTGCCAGCAGCGTTAGCGGGAGTAGCTATGAGCAGTTCTTC.

V and J are TRBV29-1 and TRBJ2-5; D is undetermined. Trimming cost V 7 bases and J 1 base, with 16 bases left between them. Germline V CDR1 and CDR2: SQVTM, ANQGSEA. The CDR3 is 14 residues long. CDR3 amino acids: CSAILRRFQETQYF. In DNA, the CDR3 is TGCAGCGCCATCCTACGGCGCTTCCAAGAGACCCAGTACTTC.

The chain's CDR3 is CASSPRAGGYGYTF. The DNA of the CDR3 is TGTGCCAGCTCACCCCGGGCAGGGGGCTATGGCTACACCTTC. V usage is TRBV18 and J usage is TRBJ1-2; 7 nucleotides match TRBD1. CDR1 KGHSH and CDR2 LQKENI come from the germline V gene. V lost 3 bases and J lost 4; bases outside the gene matches: 5. The CDR3 runs to 14 residues. The variable domain in full, with the rest retrieved from reference TRBV18 and TRBJ1-2, is NAGVMQNPRHLVRRRGQEARLRCSPMKGHSHVYWYRQLPEEGLKFMVYLQKENIIDESGMPKERFSAEFPKEGPSILRIQQVVRGDSAAYFCASSPRAGGYGYTFGSGTRLTVV.

In DNA form, the CDR3 reads TGCGCCAGCAGACCGAAGGAGCAGAGAAACGAGCAGTACTTC. Translation: CASRPKEQRNEQYF. V and J are TRBV23-1 and TRBJ2-7; no definite D call. TRBV23-1 is an open reading frame, and its role is uncertain. The CDR3 runs to 14 residues. V was cut by 6 bases and J by 5 bases, with 17 bases left in between.

CDR3 nucleotides: TGTGCCACCGGCGGAAACTATGGCTACACCTTC. Protein sequence: CATGGNYGYTF. V is TRBV28 and J is TRBJ1-2, with unresolved D. CDR1 and CDR2 from the germline V gene are MDHEN and SYDVKM. CDR3 length equals 11 residues. Trimming took 10 bases from V and 2 from J, leaving 8 bases between them.

This sequence joins TRBV6-5 and TRBJ2-7; 8 bases match TRBD2. Per germline, CDR1 MNHEY and CDR2 SVGAGI. V gave up 5 bases and J gave up 6 bases; unmatched junction bases: 3. There are 12 residues in the CDR3. This CDR3 is CASSPSGREQYF. In nucleotides, the CDR3 is TGTGCCAGCAGTCCTAGCGGGCGCGAGCAGTACTTC.

The gene calls are TRBV5-1 and TRBJ2-1; 11 nucleotides align to TRBD2. The length of the CDR3 is 16 residues. Germline lookup yields CDR1 SGHRS and CDR2 YFSETQ. The V and J ends lost 4 bases and 0 bases, in that order; junction bases with no gene match: 3. This CDR3 is CASSRGLAGSYNEQFF. In DNA form, the CDR3 reads TGCGCCAGCAGCCGAGGACTAGCGGGCTCCTACAATGAGCAGTTCTTC. The full variable domain, completed using reference TRBV5-1 and TRBJ2-1, is KAGVTQTPRYLIKTRGQQVTLSCSPISGHRSVSWYQQTPGQGLQFLFEYFSETQRNKGNFPGRFSGRQFSNSRSEMNVSTLELGDSALYLCASSRGLAGSYNEQFFGPGTRLTVL.

This rearrangement joins TRBV5-4 to TRBJ2-3; 9 positions agree with TRBD2. CDR1 SGHNT and CDR2 YYREEE come from the germline V gene (reference sequence). The J segment lost 2 bases and the V segment lost 4 bases, leaving 11 bases of the junction unmatched. The CDR3 consists of 17 residues. Here the CDR3 DNA reads TGTGCCAGCAGCCTGAATAGCGGGAGCTGGATCACAGATACGCAGTATTTT. Translated, it gives CASSLNSGSWITDTQYF.

V usage is TRBV5-8 and J usage is TRBJ2-5, with 8 bases matching TRBD1. V lost 1 base, J lost 11 bases, and 19 bases stayed unmatched. This CDR3 spans 17 amino acids. Germline assignment: CDR1 SGHTS and CDR2 YDEGEE. CDR3 in amino acids: CASSLFSRTGSSREQYF. The CDR3, as DNA: TGTGCCAGCAGCTTGTTTTCCCGGACAGGGAGTTCTCGGGAGCAGTACTTC. Full variable domain (outside the CDR3, taken from reference TRBV5-8 and TRBJ2-5): EAGVTQSPTHLIKTRGQQATLRCSPISGHTSVYWYQQALGLGLQFLLWYDEGEERNRGNFPPRFSGRQFPNYSSELNVNALELEDSALYLCASSLFSRTGSSREQYFGPGTRLLVL.

This clone was seen a single time. V gene TRBV15 combines with J gene TRBJ2-1; TRBD2 aligns across 9 bases. This CDR3 region has 15 residues. Germline V gives CDR1 LNHNV, CDR2 YYDKDF (reference sequence). The trim removed 4 bases at V and 0 bases at J, leaving 1 base unmatched. CDR3 in DNA: TGTGCCACCAGCAAGACTAGCGGCTCCTACAATGAGCAGTTCTTC. This translates into CATSKTSGSYNEQFF.

Note on this clone: Additional DNA sequences in this sample encode the identical CDR3. The rearrangement joins TRBV28 to TRBJ1-5; no clear D. Germline CDR1 MDHEN, CDR2 SYDVKM. Trimming shortened V by 4 bases and J by 6 bases, and 7 bases separated the two germline ends. The CDR3 is 12 amino acids. CDR3 DNA sequence: TGTGCCAGCAGTTCCGGTATTCAGCCCCAGCATTTT. Translated, it gives CASSSGIQPQHF.

Here the CDR3 reads CASGDVKGTAEKLFF. CDR3 DNA sequence: TGTGCCAGCGGCGACGTCAAGGGGACCGCTGAAAAACTGTTTTTT. The chain uses TRBV28 and TRBJ1-4; maybe TRBD1 (5 bases). The CDR3 runs to 15 residues. From germline, CDR1 is MDHEN and CDR2 SYDVKM. V was clipped by 8 bases and J by 7 bases, with 20 bases between them.

The V and J genes are TRBV2 and TRBJ1-4; no clear D. Germline V lookup: CDR1 SNHLY, CDR2 FYNNEI. CDR3 length equals 11 residues. The germline V and J ends were trimmed by 8 bases and 6 bases, with 7 bases remaining between them. CDR3: CASSSDEKLFF. CDR3 nucleotide sequence: TGTGCCAGCTCATCTGATGAAAAACTGTTTTTT. The full variable domain, completed using reference TRBV2 and TRBJ1-4, is EPEVTQTPSHQVTQMGQEVILRCVPISNHLYFYWYRQILGQKVEFLVSFYNNEISEKSEIFDDQFSVERPDGSNFTLKIRSTKLEDSAMYFCASSSDEKLFFGSGTQLSVL.

The rearrangement joins TRBV20-1 to TRBJ1-5; D unresolved. Germline CDR1 reads DFQATT; CDR2 reads SNEGSKA (reference sequence). This CDR3 comprises 11 residues. V gave up 0 bases and J gave up 12 bases, with 9 bases separating them. The CDR3 DNA is TGCAGTGCTAGAGATATGGCAGTCCAGCATTTT. Its translation is CSARDMAVQHF.

This chain joins TRBV19 and TRBJ2-2, with D tentatively TRBD2 (6 bases). V was cut by 8 bases and J by 3 bases, with 13 bases left in between. Germline CDR1 reads LNHDA; CDR2 reads SQIVND (reference sequence). The CDR3 extends over 14 amino acids. The CDR3 reads CASRQKRDTGELFF. The CDR3 region has the DNA TGTGCCAGTCGGCAAAAGCGGGACACCGGGGAGCTGTTTTTT. The variable domain in full, completed from reference TRBV19 and TRBJ2-2, reads DGGITQSPKYLFRKEGQNVTLSCEQNLNHDAMYWYRQDPGQGLRLIYYSQIVNDFQKGDIAEGYSVSREKKESFPLTVTSAQKNPTAFYLCASRQKRDTGELFFGEGSRLTVL.

In this sample, this clone turned up once. The gene calls are TRBV23-1 and TRBJ1-5, with TRBD1 as a possible D gene (5 bases). TRBV23-1 is treated as an ORF (open reading frame) with a function not yet certain. V lost 0 bases and J 0 bases, leaving 12 bases between the germline ends. The CDR3 covers 17 residues. The CDR3 reads CASSQSRTPYSNQPQHF. In DNA form, the CDR3 reads TGCGCCAGCAGTCAATCGAGGACACCATATAGCAATCAGCCCCAGCATTTT.

This chain joins TRBV30 and TRBJ2-1; D may be TRBD2 (6 bases). V gave up 0 bases and J gave up 5 bases, with 14 bases separating them. Germline CDR1 GTSNPN, CDR2 SVGIG (reference sequence). The CDR3 loop spans 15 amino acids. CDR3 sequence: CAWSVPLAVNNEQFF. In DNA form, the CDR3 reads TGTGCCTGGAGTGTACCGTTAGCGGTTAACAATGAGCAGTTCTTC.

This chain connects TRBV28 to TRBJ2-1; D may be TRBD2 (6 bases). This CDR3 is 12 amino acids long. The germline CDR1 and CDR2 sequences are MDHEN and SYDVKM. V lost 4 bases to trimming and J lost 7 bases, with 8 bases between them. CDR3 loop: CASSSGLNEQFF. In DNA, the CDR3 is TGTGCCAGCAGTTCGGGACTGAATGAGCAGTTCTTC.

This sequence joins TRBV29-1 and TRBJ2-7; 8 bases are shared with TRBD1. The junction had 15 bases not matched to a gene; V was cut back by 5 bases and J by 0 bases. The CDR3 contains 17 residues. Germline loops: CDR1 SQVTM, CDR2 ANQGSEA. The CDR3 region has the DNA TGCAGCGTTTGGGAAGGGACAGGACTAAAAGACTCCTACGAGCAGTACTTC. This encodes CSVWEGTGLKDSYEQYF.